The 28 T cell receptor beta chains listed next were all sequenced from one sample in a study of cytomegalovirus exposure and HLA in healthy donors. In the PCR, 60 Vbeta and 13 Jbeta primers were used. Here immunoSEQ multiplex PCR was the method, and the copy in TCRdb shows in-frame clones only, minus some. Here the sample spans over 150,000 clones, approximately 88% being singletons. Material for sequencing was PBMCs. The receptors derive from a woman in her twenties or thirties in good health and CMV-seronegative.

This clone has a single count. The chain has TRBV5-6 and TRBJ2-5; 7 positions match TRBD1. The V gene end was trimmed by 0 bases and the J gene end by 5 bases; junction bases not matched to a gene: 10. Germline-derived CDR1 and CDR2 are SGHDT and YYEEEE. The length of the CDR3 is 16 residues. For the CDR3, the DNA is TGTGCCAGCAGCTTGGTTTCAGCCAGGGGGTGGGAGACCCAGTACTTC. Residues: CASSLVSARGWETQYF.

The CDR3 region has the DNA TGCGCCAGCAGCACCGGACAGGTCACCGGGGAGCTGTTTTTT. Protein: CASSTGQVTGELFF. The genes are TRBV5-1 and TRBJ2-2, with 7 bases fitting TRBD1. Per germline, CDR1 SGHRS and CDR2 YFSETQ. The CDR3 covers 14 residues. Losses at the gene ends were 4 bases for V and 4 bases for J; bases not matched to a gene: 4.

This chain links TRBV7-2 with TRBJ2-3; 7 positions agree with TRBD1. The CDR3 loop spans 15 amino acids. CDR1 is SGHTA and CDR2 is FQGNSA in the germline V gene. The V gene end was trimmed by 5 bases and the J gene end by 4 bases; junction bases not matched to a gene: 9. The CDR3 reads CASSPGQLFADTQYF. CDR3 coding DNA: TGTGCCAGCAGCCCGGGACAGCTATTCGCAGATACGCAGTATTTT.

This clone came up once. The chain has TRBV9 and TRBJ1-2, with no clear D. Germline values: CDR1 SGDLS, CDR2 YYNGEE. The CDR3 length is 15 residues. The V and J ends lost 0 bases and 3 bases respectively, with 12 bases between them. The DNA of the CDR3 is TGTGCCAGCAGCGTAGCTTCAGGTGTTGACTATGGCTACACCTTC. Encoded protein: CASSVASGVDYGYTF. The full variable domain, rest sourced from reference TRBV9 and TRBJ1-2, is DSGVTQTPKHLITATGQRVTLRCSPRSGDLSVYWYQQSLDQGLQFLIQYYNGEERAKGNILERFSAQQFPDLHSELNLSSLELGDSALYFCASSVASGVDYGYTFGSGTRLTVV.

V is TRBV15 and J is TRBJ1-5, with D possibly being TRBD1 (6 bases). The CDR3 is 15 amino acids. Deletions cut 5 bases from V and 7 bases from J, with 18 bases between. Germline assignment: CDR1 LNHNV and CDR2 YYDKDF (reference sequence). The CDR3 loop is CATSSHGQSGQPQHF. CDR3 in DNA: TGTGCCACCAGCTCCCATGGACAGTCGGGCCAGCCCCAGCATTTT.

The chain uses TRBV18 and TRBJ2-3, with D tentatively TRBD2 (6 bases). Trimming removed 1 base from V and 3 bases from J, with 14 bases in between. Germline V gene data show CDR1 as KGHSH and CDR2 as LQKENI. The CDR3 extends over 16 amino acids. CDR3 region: CASSPLSGSSTDTQYF. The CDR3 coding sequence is TGTGCCAGCTCACCACTGTCCGGGAGTTCGACAGATACGCAGTATTTT.

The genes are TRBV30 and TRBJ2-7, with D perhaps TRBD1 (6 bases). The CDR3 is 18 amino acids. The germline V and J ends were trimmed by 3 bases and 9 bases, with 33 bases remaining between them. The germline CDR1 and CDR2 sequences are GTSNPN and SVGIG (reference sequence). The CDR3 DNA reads TGTGCCTGGAGCCCAAACCCCATTCAAGGGACAAGCCACCTTGGGCAGTACTTC. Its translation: CAWSPNPIQGTSHLGQYF.

Here the CDR3 DNA reads TGTGCCAGCAGCTTGACTAAGGAGGGAGCGGCGCAATCCTACGAGCAGTACTTC. Its protein is CASSLTKEGAAQSYEQYF. V usage is TRBV5-8 and J usage is TRBJ2-7; possible D gene TRBD2, 6 bases. CDR1 and CDR2 (germline): SGHTS, YDEGEE. The CDR3 has 18 amino acids. Between the trimmed V and J ends, which lost 1 base and 1 base, there was a span of 21 bases.

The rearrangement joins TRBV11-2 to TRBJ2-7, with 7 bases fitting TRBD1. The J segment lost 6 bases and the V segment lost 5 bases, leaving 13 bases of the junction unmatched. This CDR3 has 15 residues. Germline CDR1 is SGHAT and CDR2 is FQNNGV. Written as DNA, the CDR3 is TGTGCCAGCAGCCCATACAGGGGCTCCATGTTCGAGCAGTACTTC. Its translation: CASSPYRGSMFEQYF.

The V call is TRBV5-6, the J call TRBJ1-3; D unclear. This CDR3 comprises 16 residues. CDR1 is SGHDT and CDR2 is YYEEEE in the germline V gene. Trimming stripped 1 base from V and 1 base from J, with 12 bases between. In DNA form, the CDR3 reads TGTGCCAGCAGCTTGTTGGCGGGAGGGTCTGGAAACACCATATATTTT. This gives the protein CASSLLAGGSGNTIYF.

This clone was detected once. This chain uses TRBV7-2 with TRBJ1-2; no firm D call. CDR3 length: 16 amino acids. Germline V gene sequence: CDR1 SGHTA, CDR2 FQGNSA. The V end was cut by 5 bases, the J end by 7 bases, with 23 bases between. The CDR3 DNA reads TGTGCCAGCAGCACCAAAACGCGTGGTCGATCGGGTGGCTACACCTTC. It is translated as CASSTKTRGRSGGYTF.

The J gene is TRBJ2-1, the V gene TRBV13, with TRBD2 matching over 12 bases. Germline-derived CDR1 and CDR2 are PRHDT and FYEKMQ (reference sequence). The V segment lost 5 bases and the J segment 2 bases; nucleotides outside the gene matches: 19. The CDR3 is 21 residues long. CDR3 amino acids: CASSPPMEGLAGGGTYNEQFF. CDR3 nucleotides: TGTGCCAGCAGCCCACCGATGGAGGGGCTAGCGGGAGGGGGCACCTACAATGAGCAGTTCTTC. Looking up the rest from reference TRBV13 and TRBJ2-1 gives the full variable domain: AAGVIQSPRHLIKEKRETATLKCYPIPRHDTVYWYQQGPGQDPQFLISFYEKMQSDKGSIPDRFSAQQFSDYHSELNMSSLELGDSALYFCASSPPMEGLAGGGTYNEQFFGPGTRLTVL.

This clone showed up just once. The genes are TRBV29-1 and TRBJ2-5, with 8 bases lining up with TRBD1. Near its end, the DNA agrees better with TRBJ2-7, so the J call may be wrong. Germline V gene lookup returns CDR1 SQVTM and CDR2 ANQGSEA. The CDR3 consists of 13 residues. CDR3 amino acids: CSVDRQGMDEQYF. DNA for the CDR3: TGCAGCGTCGACCGACAGGGGATGGACGAGCAGTACTTC.

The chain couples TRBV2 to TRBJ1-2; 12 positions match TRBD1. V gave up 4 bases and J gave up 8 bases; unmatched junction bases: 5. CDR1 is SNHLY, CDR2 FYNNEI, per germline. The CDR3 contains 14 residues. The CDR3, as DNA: TGTGCCAGCAGTGCGGGACAGGGGGCGAAAGGCTACACCTTC. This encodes CASSAGQGAKGYTF.

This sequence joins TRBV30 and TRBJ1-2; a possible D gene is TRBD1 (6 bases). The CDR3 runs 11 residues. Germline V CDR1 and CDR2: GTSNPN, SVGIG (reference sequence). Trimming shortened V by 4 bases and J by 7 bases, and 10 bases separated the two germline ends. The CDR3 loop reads CAWMTGGGYTF. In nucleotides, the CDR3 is TGTGCCTGGATGACAGGAGGTGGCTACACCTTC.

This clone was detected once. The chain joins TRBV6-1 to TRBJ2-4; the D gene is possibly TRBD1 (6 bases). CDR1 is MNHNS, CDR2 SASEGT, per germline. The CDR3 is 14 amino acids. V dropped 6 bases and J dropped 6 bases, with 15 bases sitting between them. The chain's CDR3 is CASSHRENGNIQYF. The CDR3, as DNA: TGTGCCAGCAGCCACAGGGAAAATGGAAACATTCAGTACTTC.

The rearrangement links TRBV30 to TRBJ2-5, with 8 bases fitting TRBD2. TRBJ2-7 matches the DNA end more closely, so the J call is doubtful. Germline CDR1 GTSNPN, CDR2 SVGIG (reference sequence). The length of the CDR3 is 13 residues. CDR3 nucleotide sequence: TGTGCCTGGAGCCGGGAGGGAATGGGCGAGCAGTACTTC. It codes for CAWSREGMGEQYF.

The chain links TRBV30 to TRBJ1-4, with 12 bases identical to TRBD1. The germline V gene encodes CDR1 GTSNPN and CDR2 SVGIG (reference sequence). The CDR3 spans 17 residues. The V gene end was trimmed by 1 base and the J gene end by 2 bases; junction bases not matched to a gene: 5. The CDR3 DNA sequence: TGTGCCTGGAGTGGTAAGGGACAGGGGGCCACTAATGAAAAACTGTTTTTT. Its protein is CAWSGKGQGATNEKLFF.

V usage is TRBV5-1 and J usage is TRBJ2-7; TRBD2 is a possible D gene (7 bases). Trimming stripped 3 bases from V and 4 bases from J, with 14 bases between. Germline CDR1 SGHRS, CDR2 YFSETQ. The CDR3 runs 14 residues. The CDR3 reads CASSSQGGGYEQYF. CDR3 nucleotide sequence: TGCGCCAGCAGCTCCCAAGGGGGGGGGTACGAGCAGTACTTC.

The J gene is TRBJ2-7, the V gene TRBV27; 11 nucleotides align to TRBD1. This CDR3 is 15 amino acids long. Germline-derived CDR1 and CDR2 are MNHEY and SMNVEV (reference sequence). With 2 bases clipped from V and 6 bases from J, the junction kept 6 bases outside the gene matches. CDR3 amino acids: CASSLRDRGSFEQYF. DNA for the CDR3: TGTGCCAGCAGTTTAAGGGACAGGGGGTCGTTCGAGCAGTACTTC.

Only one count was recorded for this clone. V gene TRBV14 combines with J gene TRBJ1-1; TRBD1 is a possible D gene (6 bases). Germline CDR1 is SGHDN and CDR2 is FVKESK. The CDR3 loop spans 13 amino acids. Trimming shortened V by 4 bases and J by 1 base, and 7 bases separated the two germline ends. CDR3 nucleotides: TGTGCCAGCAGCCTAGGGGGGAACACTGAAGCTTTCTTT. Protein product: CASSLGGNTEAFF.

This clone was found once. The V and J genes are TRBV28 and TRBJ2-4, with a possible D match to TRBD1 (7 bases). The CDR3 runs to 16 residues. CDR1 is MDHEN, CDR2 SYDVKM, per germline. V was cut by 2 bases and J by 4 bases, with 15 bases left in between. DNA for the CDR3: TGTGCCAGCAGTTTAAGTCCGGCGGGACAGAAAAACATTCAGTACTTC. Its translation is CASSLSPAGQKNIQYF.

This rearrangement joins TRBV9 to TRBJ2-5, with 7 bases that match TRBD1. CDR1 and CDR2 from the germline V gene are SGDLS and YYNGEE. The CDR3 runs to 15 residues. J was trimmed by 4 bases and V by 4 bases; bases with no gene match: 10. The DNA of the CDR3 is TGTGCCAGCAGCACCCGACAGGGTCTGGGAGAGACCCAGTACTTC. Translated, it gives CASSTRQGLGETQYF.

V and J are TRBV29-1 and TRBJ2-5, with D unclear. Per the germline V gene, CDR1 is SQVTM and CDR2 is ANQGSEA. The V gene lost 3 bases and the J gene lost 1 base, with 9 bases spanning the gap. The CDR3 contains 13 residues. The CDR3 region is CSVELGTQETQYF. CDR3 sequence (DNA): TGCAGCGTTGAGCTGGGCACCCAAGAGACCCAGTACTTC.

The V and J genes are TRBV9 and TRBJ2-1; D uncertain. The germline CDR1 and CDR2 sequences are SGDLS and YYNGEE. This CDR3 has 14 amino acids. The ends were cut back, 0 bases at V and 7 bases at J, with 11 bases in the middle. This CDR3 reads CASSVGSLTNEQFF. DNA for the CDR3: TGTGCCAGCAGCGTAGGCTCTCTAACTAATGAGCAGTTCTTC.

The CDR3 here is CASWEGQETQYF. CDR3 DNA sequence: TGTGCCAGCTGGGAGGGCCAAGAGACCCAGTACTTC. The rearrangement links TRBV2 to TRBJ2-5; 7 nucleotides align to TRBD2. The CDR3 totals 12 residues. V trimming: 8 bases; J trimming: 1 base; junction bases outside the gene matches: 1. CDR1 is SNHLY, CDR2 FYNNEI, per germline.

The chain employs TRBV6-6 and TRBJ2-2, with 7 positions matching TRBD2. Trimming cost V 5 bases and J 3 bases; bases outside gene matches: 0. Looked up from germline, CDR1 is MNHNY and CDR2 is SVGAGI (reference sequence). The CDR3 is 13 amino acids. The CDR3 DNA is TGTGCCAGCAGTCGGGGGGACACCGGGGAGCTGTTTTTT. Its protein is CASSRGDTGELFF.

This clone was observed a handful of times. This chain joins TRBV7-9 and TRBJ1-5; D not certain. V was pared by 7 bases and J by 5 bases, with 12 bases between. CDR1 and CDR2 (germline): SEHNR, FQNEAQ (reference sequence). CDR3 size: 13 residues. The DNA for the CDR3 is TGTGCCAGCACCCACTCCGGGGATCAGCCCCAGCATTTT. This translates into CASTHSGDQPQHF.